The clone carrying this T cell receptor beta chain has just one count. Its antigen is unknown. TCRdb's copy holds only in-frame clones and misses some; the assay was immunoSEQ multiplex PCR. This table has around 56,000 clones, approximately 81% appearing once. CDR1 is SGHRS and CDR2 is YFSETQ in the germline V gene. V lost 4 bases to trimming and J lost 7 bases, with 11 bases between them. There are 12 residues in the CDR3. The sample is drawn from a study of a mutant IDH1 vaccine in newly diagnosed glioma. Overall study: Sex among treated patients split about 60% male, around 38% female; mean age was roughly 40 years. Study-wide findings and caveats: Vaccine-induced immune responses were detected in roughly 92% of patients.

Time point indicated: week 5, during vaccination. A 20-mer mutant IDH1 peptide at 300 ug was injected subcutaneously with topical imiquimod. New WHO grade 3 or 4 astrocytomas that were IDH1-mutant and ATRX-lost had been found in donors. V is TRBV5-1 and J is TRBJ1-2; a possible D gene is TRBD1 (5 bases). Sequencing used PBMCs, obtained from a glioma patient whose treatment included an IDH1 peptide vaccine. This TCR was sampled from a man aged 25-40 years with glioma. The CDR3 DNA reads as TGCGCCAGCAGCCGTGAGAGGGGTGGCTACACCTTC. Its translation is CASSRERGGYTF.